This T cell receptor beta chain was recorded in a study of human T cells and chemical hapten exposure (dated by TCRdb to the early 2020s). In terms of the full investigation: For sensitization, 2% DPC in acetone was applied to an approximately 2 cm by approximately 2 cm area of upper inner arm skin. Approximately 30 alopecia patients provided blood for TCR sequencing at one to four time points (pre-sensitization, 2, 6 and 24 weeks). Weekly therapeutic DPC doses were additionally applied to the scalp of patients throughout the roughly 23-week study period. The patient cohort, mostly female, included alopecia areata with under or over 50% scalp involvement, alopecia totalis and alopecia universalis. The libraries were sequenced as a pool, and the TCR yield per sample differed mostly because of small variations in library volumes within the pool. Blood was sampled from patients pre-sensitization (week 0) and at 2, 6 and about 24 weeks after DPC sensitization. This study followed changes in the peripheral blood TCR repertoire in vivo during primary and secondary sensitization of alopecia patients to the hapten diphenylcyclopropenone (DPC). Patch tests used Finn chambers with 0.01% DPC on the upper back, scored after 6 days by International Contact Dermatitis Research Group standards.

Points the paper makes about the study in general: DPC sensitization did not change how many TCRs were above 1 in 1000 frequency, and no evidence was found of alterations in global repertoire structure. A positive correlation was found between the number of PT1 expanded TCRs and patch test score, with significance reached at thresholds 8, 16 and 32 but not 4. All patients had alopecia, a presumed autoimmune disease, so their immune response might differ from that of healthy individuals. Repeated subsampling changed both the strength of the expansion versus patch-test correlation and the threshold at which the correlation became significant. Significantly more large CDR3 similarity clusters were formed by expanded TCRs than by pre-sensitization or healthy control sets, consistent with antigen-driven responses.

The receptor library was made with RACE. The sample was run on a NextSeq 500. During library preparation, unique molecular identifiers were attached to individual cDNA molecules so that TCRs could be counted in a quantitative, reproducible way. Both TCR alpha and TCR beta chains were sequenced from each blood RNA sample. From the authors' description of their analysis: Samples had a median of 95,638 TCRs, with a range from about 23,224 to 750,000. The Decombinator software suite was used to annotate the V, J and CDR3 of the TCR reads. For PS versus PT1 abundance plots, all samples were subsampled to the same number of TCRs (28,000). Expanded TCRs were defined as absent before sensitization and observed at least eight times at the 2-week time point. Clones were called with MiXCR by TCRdb after fastp trimmed the public reads at Q25, and only in-frame beta chains were retained. Rows with one shared CDR3 protein collapse into an entry with the most common genes and DNA. TCRdb's processing, not the authors', yielded these V and J calls. The sample includes tens of thousands of distinct CDR3 sequences, with roughly 12% observed a single time. In total, the top ten clones hold 2.4% of the sample.

At least ten counts were recorded for this clonotype. It lacks a known antigen. It has no much larger one-base neighbor in the sample; base qualities were not kept. Sample time point, as interpreted from the label and publication: patch test 3, about 24 weeks after DPC sensitization. The sample's treatment or condition label, in plain terms: therapeutic diphenylcyclopropenone sensitization with weekly scalp DPC. Blood at each patch-test visit was drawn before the patch test was applied. Eligible patients were aged 18 to 70, diagnosed with alopecia, deemed suitable for DPC therapy, and excluded if pregnant. Total RNA was extracted from unfractionated whole blood collected in Tempus Blood RNA tubes. The receptor was isolated from a man between 25 and 39 years old with alopecia areata. Some clones in this sample may be carry-over from other donors' samples. Sequenced material: whole blood, taken in connection with sensitization to the hapten diphenylcyclopropenone (DPC).

Read as DNA, the sequence is TGTGCCGGACAGACTATTGATGCCGAGACCCAGTACTTC. Translated, it reads CAGQTIDAETQYF. The chain is encoded by TRBV6-1 joined to TRBJ2-5, with TRBD1 perhaps the D gene, on 6 matching bases. The junction carries 18 bases between V and J, which are trimmed by 11 bases and 5 bases respectively. The CDR3, cysteine through phenylalanine, is 13 amino acids long. Only CDR3 DNA is held: 39 bases, read in frame from base 1. Per the germline V gene, MNHNS is the CDR1 and SASEGT is the CDR2.